This T cell receptor (beta chain) was obtained from a study of identifying expanded T cells in peripheral blood (dated by TCRdb to between 2018 and 2020). Describing the broader study: Separate aliquots of the same genomic DNA pool were sequenced to produce technical replicates, and four replicates were compared in pairs. The paper as a whole reports these results and caveats: The binomial model flagged about 1.1 differentially abundant clones between technical replicates but 15 to 17 over roughly 2 weeks and roughly 19 over roughly 4 weeks. Both the number of clones called differentially abundant and the false-positive rate were significantly reduced by the beta-binomial model across all healthy-donor time intervals. It was expected by the authors that biological variance in healthy repertoires might increase further over much longer intervals, such as months to years. Across all healthy donors, variance in clone template counts between approximately two-week samples was found to increase significantly with total template count.

Concerning this clone itself: Its antigen has not been determined. Base qualities are not recorded, but no much larger clone differs from it by a single base.

In the germline V gene, CDR1 corresponds to SGHAT and CDR2 to FQNNGV. Trimming removed 7 bases from V and 0 bases from J, leaving 12 bases between the germline ends. The CDR3 starts with the cysteine, ends with the phenylalanine, and has 14 residues. The retained sequence is limited to the CDR3, 42 bases, with the frame set at the first base. No immune events, such as infections, were documented for the healthy donors during the collection period. Blood repertoires from healthy donors were used as a training cohort for calibrating time-dependent variance in a beta-binomial model of differential abundance of T-cell clones. The training cohort included around 10 healthy donors, of whom 3 were female and 7 were male. An age range of roughly 29 to 65 years, with an average of about 45 years, was recorded for the donors. Whole blood, obtained from a commercial supplier, was collected from each healthy donor at three time points spaced around two weeks apart. For immunosequencing, genomic DNA was extracted from unsorted whole blood.

The immunoSEQ Assay, which relies on bias-controlled multiplex PCR amplification of genomic DNA, was used to profile TCRbeta CDR3 regions. Turning to the authors' computational methods: The absolute abundance of each unique TCRbeta CDR3 region was quantified after sequences were collapsed and filtered. Differential abundance was tested with a binomial (Fisher-equivalent) model and with a beta-binomial model adding time-dependent variance fitted from healthy donors. Any clone with fewer than 5 combined templates was excluded, and a clone was called differentially abundant if its Benjamini-Hochberg FDR was below 0.01. Beta-binomial variance was modeled as a function of total template count across the two samples using the form v = (b*log(k)+a)^2. TCRdb took this table from immuneACCESS and kept in-frame rearrangements with V and J called. Such tables lack part of the clones; where checked against another copy, unresolved V genes explain under half of the gap, and the rest is unexplained. The V and J calls and clone size come from that table; D and trimming were worked out from the DNA. In this sample the table shows about 82,000 clones, 70% to 90% of which occur a single time. Of the sample, 7% to 7.5% is held by the ten largest clones.

The V gene is TRBV11-2 and the J gene is TRBJ1-1; the D gene is perhaps TRBD1, on 6 matching bases. The sequenced material came from blood. The sequence was obtained from a person aged 18 to 75 in good health. The sequenced DNA is TGTGCCAGCACTTCGGACAGACTGAACACTGAAGCTTTCTTT. Protein translation: CASTSDRLNTEAFF.